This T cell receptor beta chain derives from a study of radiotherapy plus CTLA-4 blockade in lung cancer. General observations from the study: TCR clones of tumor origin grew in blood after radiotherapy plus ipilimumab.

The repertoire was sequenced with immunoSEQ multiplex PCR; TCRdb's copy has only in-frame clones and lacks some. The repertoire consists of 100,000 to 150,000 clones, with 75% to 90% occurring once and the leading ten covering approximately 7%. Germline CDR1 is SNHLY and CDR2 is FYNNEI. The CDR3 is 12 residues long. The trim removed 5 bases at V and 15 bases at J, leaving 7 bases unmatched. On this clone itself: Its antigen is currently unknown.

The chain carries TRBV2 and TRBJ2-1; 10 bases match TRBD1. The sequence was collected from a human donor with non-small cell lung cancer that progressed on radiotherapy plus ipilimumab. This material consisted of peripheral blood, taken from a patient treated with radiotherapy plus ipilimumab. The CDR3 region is CASSLSTGGGFF. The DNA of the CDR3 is TGTGCCAGCAGTCTTTCGACAGGGGGCGGGTTCTTC.